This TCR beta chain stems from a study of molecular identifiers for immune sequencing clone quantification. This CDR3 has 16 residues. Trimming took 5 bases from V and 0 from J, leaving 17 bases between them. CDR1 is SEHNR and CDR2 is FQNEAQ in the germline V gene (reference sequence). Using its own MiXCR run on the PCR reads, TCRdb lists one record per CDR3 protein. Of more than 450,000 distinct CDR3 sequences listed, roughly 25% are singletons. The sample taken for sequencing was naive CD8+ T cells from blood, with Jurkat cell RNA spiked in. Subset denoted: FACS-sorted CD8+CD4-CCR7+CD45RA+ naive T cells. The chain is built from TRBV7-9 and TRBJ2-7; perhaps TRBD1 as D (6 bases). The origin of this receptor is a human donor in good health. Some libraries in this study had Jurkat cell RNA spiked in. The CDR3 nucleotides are TGTGCCAGCAGCCCAGGAGGACAGACGAGCTCCTACGAGCAGTACTTC. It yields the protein CASSPGGQTSSYEQYF. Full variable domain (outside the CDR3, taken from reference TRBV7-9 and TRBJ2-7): DTGVSQNPRHKITKRGQNVTFRCDPISEHNRLYWYRQTLGQGPEFLTYFQNEAQLEKSRLLSDRFSAERPKGSFSTLEIQRTEQGDSAMYLCASSPGGQTSSYEQYFGPGTRLTVT.